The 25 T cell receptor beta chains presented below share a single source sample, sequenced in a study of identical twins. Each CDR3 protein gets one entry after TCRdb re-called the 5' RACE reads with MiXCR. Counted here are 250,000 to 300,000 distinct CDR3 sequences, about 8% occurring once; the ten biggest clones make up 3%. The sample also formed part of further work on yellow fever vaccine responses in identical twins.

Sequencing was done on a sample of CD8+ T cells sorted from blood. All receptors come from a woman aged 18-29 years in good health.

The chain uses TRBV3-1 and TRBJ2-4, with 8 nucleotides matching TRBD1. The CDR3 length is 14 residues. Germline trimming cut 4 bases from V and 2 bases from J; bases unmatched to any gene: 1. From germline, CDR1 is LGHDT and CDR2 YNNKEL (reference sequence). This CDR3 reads CASSPRGPKNIQYF. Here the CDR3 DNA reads TGTGCCAGCAGCCCCAGGGGGCCCAAAAACATTCAGTACTTC.

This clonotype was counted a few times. The CDR3 is CASSEETSPDTQYF. DNA for the CDR3: TGCGCCAGCAGTGAGGAAACTAGCCCAGATACGCAGTATTTT. The chain combines TRBV10-2 with TRBJ2-3; D may be TRBD2 (6 bases). Trimming pared 2 bases from V and 4 bases from J, leaving 10 bases between. Germline CDR1 reads WSHSY; CDR2 reads SAAADI. CDR3 length: 14 residues.

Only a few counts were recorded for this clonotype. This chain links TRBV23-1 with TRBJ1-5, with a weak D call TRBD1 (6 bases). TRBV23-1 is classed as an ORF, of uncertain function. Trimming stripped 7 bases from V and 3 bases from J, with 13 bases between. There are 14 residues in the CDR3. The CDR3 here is CASKWDKHNQPQHF. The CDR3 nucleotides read TGCGCCAGCAAGTGGGACAAACACAATCAGCCCCAGCATTTT.

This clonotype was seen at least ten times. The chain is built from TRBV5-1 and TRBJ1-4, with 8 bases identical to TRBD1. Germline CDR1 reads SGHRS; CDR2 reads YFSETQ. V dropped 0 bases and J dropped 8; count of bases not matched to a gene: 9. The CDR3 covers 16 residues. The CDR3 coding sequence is TGCGCCAGCAGCTTGGCCGGAGGACAGGGCATGGAAAAACTGTTTTTT. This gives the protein CASSLAGGQGMEKLFF.

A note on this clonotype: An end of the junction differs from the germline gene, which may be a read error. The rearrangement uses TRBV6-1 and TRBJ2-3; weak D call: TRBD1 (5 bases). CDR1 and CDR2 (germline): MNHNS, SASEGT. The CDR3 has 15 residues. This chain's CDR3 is CASREDRISTDTQYF. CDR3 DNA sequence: TGTGCCAGCAGAGAAGACAGAATTAGCACAGATACGCAGTATTTT.

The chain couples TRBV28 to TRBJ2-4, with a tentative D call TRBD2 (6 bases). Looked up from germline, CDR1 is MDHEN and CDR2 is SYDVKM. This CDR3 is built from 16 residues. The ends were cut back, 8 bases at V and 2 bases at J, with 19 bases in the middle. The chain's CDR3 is CASGGGTVFPKNIQYF. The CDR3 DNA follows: TGTGCCAGCGGTGGGGGGACGGTCTTTCCCAAAAACATTCAGTACTTC.

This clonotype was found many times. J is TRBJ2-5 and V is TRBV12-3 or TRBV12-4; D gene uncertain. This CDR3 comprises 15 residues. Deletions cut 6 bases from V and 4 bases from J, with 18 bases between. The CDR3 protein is CASSPRMGLGETQYF. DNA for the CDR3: TGTGCCAGCAGCCCCCGGATGGGCCTCGGAGAGACCCAGTACTTC.

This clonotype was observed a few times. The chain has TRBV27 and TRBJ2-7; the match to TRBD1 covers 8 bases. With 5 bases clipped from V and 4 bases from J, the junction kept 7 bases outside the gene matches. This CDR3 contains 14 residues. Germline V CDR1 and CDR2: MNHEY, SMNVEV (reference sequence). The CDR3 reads CASSPDRALYEQYF. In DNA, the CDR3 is TGTGCCAGCAGTCCGGACAGGGCCTTGTACGAGCAGTACTTC.

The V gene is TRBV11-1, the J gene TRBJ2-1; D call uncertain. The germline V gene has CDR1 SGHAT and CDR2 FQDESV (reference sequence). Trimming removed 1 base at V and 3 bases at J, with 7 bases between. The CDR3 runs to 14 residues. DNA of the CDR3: TGTGCCAGCAGCTTAGAAGACAACTACAATGAGCAGTTCTTC. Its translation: CASSLEDNYNEQFF.

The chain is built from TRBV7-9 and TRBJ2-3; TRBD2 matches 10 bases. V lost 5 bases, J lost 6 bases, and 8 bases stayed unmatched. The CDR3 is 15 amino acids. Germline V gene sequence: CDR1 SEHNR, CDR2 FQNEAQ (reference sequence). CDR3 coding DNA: TGTGCCAGCAGCCAACCTAGCGGGAGCCTGGATACGCAGTATTTT. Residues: CASSQPSGSLDTQYF.

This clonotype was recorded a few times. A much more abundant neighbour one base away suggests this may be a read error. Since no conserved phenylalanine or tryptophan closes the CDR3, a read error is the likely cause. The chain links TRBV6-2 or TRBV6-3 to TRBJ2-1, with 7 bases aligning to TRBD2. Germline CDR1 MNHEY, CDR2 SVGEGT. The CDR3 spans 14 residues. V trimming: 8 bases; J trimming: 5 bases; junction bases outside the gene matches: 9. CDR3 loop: CASLTGGGDNEQFL. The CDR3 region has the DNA TGTGCCAGCCTGACGGGAGGAGGGGACAATGAGCAGTTCCTC.

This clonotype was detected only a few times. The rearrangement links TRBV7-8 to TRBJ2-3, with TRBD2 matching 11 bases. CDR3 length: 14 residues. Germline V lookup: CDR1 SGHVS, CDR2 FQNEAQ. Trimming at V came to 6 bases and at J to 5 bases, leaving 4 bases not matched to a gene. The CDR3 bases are TGTGCCAGCAGTACTAGCGGGGGAGGAGATACGCAGTATTTT. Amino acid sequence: CASSTSGGGDTQYF. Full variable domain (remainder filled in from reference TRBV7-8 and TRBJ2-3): GAGVSQSPRYKVAKRGQDVALRCDPISGHVSLFWYQQALGQGPEFLTYFQNEAQLDKSGLPSDRFFAERPEGSVSTLKIQRTQQEDSAVYLCASSTSGGGDTQYFGPGTRLTVL.

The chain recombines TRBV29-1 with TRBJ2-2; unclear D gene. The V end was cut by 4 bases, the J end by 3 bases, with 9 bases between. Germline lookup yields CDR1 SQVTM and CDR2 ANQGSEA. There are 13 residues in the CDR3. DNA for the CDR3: TGCAGCGTTGTGGTAAGGGACACCGGGGAGCTGTTTTTT. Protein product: CSVVVRDTGELFF.

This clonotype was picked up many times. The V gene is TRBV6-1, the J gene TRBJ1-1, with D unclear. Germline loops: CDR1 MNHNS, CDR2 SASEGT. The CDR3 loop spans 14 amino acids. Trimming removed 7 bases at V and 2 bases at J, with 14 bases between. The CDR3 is CASNKPSENTEAFF. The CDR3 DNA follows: TGTGCCAGCAATAAACCATCGGAAAACACTGAAGCTTTCTTT.

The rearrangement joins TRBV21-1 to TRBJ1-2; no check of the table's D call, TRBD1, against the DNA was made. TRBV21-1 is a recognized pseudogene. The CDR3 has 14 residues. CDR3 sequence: CASSQGEVCYGYTF. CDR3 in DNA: TGTGCCAGCAGCCAGGGAGAAGTGTGCTATGGCTACACCTTC.

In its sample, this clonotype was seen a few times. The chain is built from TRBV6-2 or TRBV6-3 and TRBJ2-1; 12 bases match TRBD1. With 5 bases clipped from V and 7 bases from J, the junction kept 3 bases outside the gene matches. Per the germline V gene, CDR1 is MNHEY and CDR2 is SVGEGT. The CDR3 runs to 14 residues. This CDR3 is CASSGGQGANEQFF. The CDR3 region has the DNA TGTGCCAGCAGTGGGGGACAGGGGGCTAATGAGCAGTTCTTC.

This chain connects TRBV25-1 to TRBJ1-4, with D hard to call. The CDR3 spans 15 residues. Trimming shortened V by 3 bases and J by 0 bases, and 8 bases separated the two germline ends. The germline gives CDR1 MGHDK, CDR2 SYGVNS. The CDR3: CASSDLQPTNEKLFF. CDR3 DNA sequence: TGTGCCAGCAGTGACCTCCAGCCAACTAATGAAAAACTGTTTTTT.

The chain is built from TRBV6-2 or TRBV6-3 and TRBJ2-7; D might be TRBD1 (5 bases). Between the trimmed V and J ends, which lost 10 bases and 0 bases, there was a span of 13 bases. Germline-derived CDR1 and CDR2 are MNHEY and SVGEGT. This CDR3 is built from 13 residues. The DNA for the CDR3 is TGTGCCACGAGACAGTCAAACTCCTACGAGCAGTACTTC. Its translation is CATRQSNSYEQYF.

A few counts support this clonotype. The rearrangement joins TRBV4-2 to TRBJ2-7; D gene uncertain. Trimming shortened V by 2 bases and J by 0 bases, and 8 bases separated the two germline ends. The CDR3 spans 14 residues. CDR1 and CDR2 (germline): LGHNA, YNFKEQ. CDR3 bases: TGTGCCAGCAGCCAACTGAGCATCTCCTACGAGCAGTACTTC. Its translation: CASSQLSISYEQYF.

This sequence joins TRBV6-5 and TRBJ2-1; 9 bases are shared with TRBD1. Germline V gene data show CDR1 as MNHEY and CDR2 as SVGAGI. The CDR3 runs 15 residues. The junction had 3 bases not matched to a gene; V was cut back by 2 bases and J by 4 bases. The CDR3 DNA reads TGTGCCAGCAGTTACCCGGGACAGGGATACAATGAGCAGTTCTTC. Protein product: CASSYPGQGYNEQFF.

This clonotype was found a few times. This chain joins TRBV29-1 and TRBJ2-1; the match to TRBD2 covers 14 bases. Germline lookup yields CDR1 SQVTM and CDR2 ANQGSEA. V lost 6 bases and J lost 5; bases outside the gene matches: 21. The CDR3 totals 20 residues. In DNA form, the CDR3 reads TGCAGCGTCGGCCCGGGACTAGCGGGAGTGTTCGATTTGAAGAACAATGAGCAGTTCTTC. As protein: CSVGPGLAGVFDLKNNEQFF.

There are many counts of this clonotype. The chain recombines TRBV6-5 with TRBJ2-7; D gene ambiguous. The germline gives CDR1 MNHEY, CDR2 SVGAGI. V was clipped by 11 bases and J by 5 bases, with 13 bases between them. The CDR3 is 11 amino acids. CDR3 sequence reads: CAGSPDDEQYF. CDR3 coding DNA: TGTGCCGGCTCACCAGACGACGAGCAGTACTTC.

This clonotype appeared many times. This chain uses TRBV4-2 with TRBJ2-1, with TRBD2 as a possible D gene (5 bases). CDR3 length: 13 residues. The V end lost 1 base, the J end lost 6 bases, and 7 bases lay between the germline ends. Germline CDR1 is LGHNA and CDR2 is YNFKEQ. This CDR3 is CASSQGTSNEQFF. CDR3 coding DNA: TGTGCCAGCAGCCAAGGAACTAGCAATGAGCAGTTCTTC.

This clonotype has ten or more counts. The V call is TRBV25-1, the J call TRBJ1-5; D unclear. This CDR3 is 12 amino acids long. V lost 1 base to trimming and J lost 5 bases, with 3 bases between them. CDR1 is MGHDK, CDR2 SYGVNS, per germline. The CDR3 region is CASSELDQPQHF. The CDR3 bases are TGTGCCAGCAGTGAATTGGATCAGCCCCAGCATTTT.

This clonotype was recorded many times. The CDR3 protein is CASSQDRRGGRQETQYF. CDR3 bases: TGTGCCAGCAGCCAAGATAGGAGGGGGGGGAGACAAGAGACCCAGTACTTC. The rearrangement uses TRBV3-1 and TRBJ2-5; D is possibly TRBD2 (7 bases). Germline V gene sequence: CDR1 LGHDT, CDR2 YNNKEL (reference sequence). Trimming left V 0 bases short and J 2 bases short, with 16 bases between. CDR3 length equals 17 residues.